The entry below describes one T cell receptor beta chain. Its matching antigen is unknown. The entry originates in a study of cytomegalovirus exposure and HLA in healthy donors. Study information: Previous work identified 120 million or so unique TCR beta sequences from roughly 180 million T cells.

CDR1 MDHEN and CDR2 SYDVKM come from the germline V gene. V was pared by 5 bases and J by 3 bases, with 4 bases of the junction left unmatched. The CDR3 is 15 amino acids. The study's findings and limits: Available immune exposure information covered CMV serostatus only. The study flagged around 160 TCR beta chains as cytomegalovirus-associated.

A multiplex PCR was run with 60 Vbeta primers and 13 Jbeta primers. The method was immunoSEQ multiplex PCR; TCRdb's version includes in-frame clones alone and lacks a portion of them. This listing includes around 40,000 clones. The chain joins TRBV28 to TRBJ2-2, with 9 bases that match TRBD1. Sequencing used PBMCs. The sequence came from a human donor in good health. CDR3 DNA sequence: TGTGCCAGCAGTATTGGACAGGGGCACACCGGGGAGCTGTTTTTT. Residues: CASSIGQGHTGELFF. The whole variable domain, filled in from reference TRBV28 and TRBJ2-2, reads DVKVTQSSRYLVKRTGEKVFLECVQDMDHENMFWYRQDPGLGLRLIYFSYDVKMKEKGDIPEGYSVSREKKERFSLILESASTNQTSMYLCASSIGQGHTGELFFGEGSRLTVL.